This T cell receptor beta chain stems from a study of cytomegalovirus exposure and HLA in healthy donors. Generated by immunoSEQ multiplex PCR, the TCRdb table keeps only in-frame clones and is missing some. The data hold over 80,000 clones, with about 85% observed a single time. V lost 5 bases, J lost 5 bases, and 10 bases lay in between. CDR3 size: 12 residues. CDR1 and CDR2 (germline): MDHEN, SYDVKM. This clone was recorded a few times. Its antigen is as yet unknown. General observations from the study: According to a subsequent analysis, TCR clusters from the first cohort were inclined to appear together in the 130 or so validation repertoires. Some public TCRs appeared in many individuals, while most sequences were rare. The study flagged 150 to 200 TCR beta chains as cytomegalovirus-associated.

Sample: PBMCs. This sequence was found in a man between 18 and 35 years old in good health and CMV-seropositive. The gene calls are TRBV28 and TRBJ2-7; D may be TRBD2 (6 bases). The CDR3 nucleotides read TGTGCCAGCAGTGCCCGGGGGAACGAGCAGTACTTC. Translating it yields CASSARGNEQYF.